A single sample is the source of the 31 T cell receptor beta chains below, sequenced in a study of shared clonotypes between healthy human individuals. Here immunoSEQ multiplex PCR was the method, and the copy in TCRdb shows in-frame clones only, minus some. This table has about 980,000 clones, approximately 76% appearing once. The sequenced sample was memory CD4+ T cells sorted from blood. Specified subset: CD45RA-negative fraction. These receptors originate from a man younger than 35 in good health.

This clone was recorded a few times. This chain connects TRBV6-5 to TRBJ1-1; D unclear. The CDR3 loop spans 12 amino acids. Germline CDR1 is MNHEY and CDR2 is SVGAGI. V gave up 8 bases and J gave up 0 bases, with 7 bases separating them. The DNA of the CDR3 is TGTGCCAGCTTATCGGTGAACACTGAAGCTTTCTTT. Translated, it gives CASLSVNTEAFF.

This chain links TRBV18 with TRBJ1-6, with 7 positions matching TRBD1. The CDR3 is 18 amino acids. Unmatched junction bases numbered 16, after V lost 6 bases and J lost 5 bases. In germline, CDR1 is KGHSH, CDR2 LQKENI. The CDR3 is CASSKGQFSGGNNSPLHF. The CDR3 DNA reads TGTGCCAGCTCCAAGGGACAGTTTTCGGGGGGTAATAATTCACCCCTCCACTTT. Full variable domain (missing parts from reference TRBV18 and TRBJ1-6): NAGVMQNPRHLVRRRGQEARLRCSPMKGHSHVYWYRQLPEEGLKFMVYLQKENIIDESGMPKERFSAEFPKEGPSILRIQQVVRGDSAAYFCASSKGQFSGGNNSPLHFGNGTRLTVT.

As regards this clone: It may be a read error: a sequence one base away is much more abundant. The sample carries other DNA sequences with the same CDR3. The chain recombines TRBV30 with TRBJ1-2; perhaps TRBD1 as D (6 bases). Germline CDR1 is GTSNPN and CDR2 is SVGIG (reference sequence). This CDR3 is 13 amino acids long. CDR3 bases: TGCGCCTGGCCCAAAGGGGGTGGCTATGGCTACACCTTC. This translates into CAWPKGGGYGYTF.

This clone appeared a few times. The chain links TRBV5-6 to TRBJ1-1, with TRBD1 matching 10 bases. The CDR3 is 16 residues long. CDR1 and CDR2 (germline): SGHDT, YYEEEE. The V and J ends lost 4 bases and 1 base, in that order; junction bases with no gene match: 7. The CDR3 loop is CASSGDRGRANTEAFF. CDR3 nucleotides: TGTGCCAGCAGCGGAGACAGGGGGCGGGCGAACACTGAAGCTTTCTTT.

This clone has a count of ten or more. The CDR3 nucleotides are TGTGCCAGCGCGGTTCGGGGGCTCAATCAGCCCCAGCATTTT. It yields the protein CASAVRGLNQPQHF. The chain carries TRBV28 and TRBJ1-5; the D gene is possibly TRBD1 (6 bases). V was trimmed by 8 bases and J by 3 bases, leaving 14 bases between them. Germline-derived CDR1 and CDR2 are MDHEN and SYDVKM. This CDR3 is 14 amino acids long.

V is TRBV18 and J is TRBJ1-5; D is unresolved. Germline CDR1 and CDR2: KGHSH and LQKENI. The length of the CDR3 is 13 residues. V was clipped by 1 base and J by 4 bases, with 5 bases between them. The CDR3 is CASSPLTNQPQHF. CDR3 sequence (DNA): TGTGCCAGCTCACCACTGACGAATCAGCCCCAGCATTTT.

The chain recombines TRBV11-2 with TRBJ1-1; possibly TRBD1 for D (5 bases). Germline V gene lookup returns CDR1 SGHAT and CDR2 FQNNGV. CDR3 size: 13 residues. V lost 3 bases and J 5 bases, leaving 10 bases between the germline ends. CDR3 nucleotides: TGTGCCAGCAGCTTCCAGGGAGCGACTGAAGCTTTCTTT. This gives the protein CASSFQGATEAFF.

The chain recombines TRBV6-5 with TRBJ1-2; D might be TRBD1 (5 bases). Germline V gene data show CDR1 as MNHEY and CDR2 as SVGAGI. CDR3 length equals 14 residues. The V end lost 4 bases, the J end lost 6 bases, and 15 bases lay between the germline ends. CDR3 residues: CASSSPGEGNGYTF. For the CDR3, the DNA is TGTGCCAGCAGTTCCCCGGGGGAGGGGAATGGCTACACCTTC.

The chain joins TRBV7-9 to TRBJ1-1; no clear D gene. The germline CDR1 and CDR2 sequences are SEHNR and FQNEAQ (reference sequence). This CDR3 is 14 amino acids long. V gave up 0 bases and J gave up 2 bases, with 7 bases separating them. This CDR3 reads CASSLAGYNTEAFF. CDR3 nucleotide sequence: TGTGCCAGCAGCTTAGCTGGTTATAACACTGAAGCTTTCTTT.

The CDR3 DNA sequence: TGTGCCAGCAGTTCCGGACAGGGTGGGGGGCGGACTGAAGCTTTCTTT. It encodes CASSSGQGGGRTEAFF. The gene calls are TRBV27 and TRBJ1-1; the match to TRBD1 covers 8 bases. The germline V gene encodes CDR1 MNHEY and CDR2 SMNVEV (reference sequence). V shed 4 bases, J shed 5 bases, and the junction held 12 bases outside the gene matches. CDR3 length equals 16 residues.

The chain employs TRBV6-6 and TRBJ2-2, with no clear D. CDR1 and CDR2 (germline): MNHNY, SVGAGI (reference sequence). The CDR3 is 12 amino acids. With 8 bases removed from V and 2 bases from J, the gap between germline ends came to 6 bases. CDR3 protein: CASFTNTGELFF. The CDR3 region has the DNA TGTGCCAGCTTCACCAACACCGGGGAGCTGTTTTTT.

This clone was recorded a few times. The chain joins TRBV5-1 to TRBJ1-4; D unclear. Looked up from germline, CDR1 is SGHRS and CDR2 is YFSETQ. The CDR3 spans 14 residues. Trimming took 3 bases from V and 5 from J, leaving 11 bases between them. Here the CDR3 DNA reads TGCGCCAGCAGCTACCAGAACAAGAATGAAAAACTGTTTTTT. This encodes CASSYQNKNEKLFF.

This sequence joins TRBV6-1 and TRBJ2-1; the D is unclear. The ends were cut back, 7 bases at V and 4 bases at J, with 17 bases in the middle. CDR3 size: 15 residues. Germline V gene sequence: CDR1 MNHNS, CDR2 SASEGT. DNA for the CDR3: TGTGCCAGCACCTCCGTAGCTCCCGTGTACAATGAGCAGTTCTTC. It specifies CASTSVAPVYNEQFF.

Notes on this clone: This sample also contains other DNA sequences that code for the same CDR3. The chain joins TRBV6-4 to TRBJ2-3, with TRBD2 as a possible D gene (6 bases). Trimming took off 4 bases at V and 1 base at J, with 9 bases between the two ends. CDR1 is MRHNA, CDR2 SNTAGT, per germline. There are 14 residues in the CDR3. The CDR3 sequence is CASSVGGGTDTQYF. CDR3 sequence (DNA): TGTGCCAGCAGTGTTGGCGGGGGCACAGATACGCAGTATTTT.

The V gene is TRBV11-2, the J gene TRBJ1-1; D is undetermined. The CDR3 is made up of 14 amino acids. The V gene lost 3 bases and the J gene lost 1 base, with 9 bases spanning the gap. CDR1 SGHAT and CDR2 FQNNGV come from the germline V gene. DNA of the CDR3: TGTGCCAGCAGCTTTTCCAGCCAGAACACTGAAGCTTTCTTT. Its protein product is CASSFSSQNTEAFF.

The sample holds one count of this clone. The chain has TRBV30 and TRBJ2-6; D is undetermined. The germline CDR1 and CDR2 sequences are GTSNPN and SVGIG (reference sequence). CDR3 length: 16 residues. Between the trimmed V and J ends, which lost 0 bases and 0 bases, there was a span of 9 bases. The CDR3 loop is CAWSVIGSSGANVLTF. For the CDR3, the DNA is TGTGCCTGGAGTGTAATTGGTTCCTCTGGGGCCAACGTCCTGACTTTC.

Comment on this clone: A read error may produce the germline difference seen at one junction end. Written as DNA, the CDR3 is TGCGCCAGCAGCCAAGGCCTACTAGCGCTTGCCCAAGAGGCCCAGTACTTC. It specifies CASSQGLLALAQEAQYF. The J gene is TRBJ2-5, the V gene TRBV4-1, with 7 bases identical to TRBD2. The CDR3 runs to 17 residues. Per germline, CDR1 MGHRA and CDR2 YSYEKL.

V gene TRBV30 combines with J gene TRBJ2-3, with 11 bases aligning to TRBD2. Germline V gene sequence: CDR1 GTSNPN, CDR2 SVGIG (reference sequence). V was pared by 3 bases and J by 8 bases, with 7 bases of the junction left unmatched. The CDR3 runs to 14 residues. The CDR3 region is CAWRLAGGPGTQYF. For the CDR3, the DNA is TGTGCCTGGAGATTAGCGGGAGGGCCGGGTACGCAGTATTTT.

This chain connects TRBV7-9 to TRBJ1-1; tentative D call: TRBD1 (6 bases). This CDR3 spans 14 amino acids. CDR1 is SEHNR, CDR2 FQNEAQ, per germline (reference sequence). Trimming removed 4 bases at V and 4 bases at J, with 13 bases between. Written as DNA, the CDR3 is TGTGCCAGCAGCTCGTTCAGGGGACTCACTGAAGCTTTCTTT. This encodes CASSSFRGLTEAFF.

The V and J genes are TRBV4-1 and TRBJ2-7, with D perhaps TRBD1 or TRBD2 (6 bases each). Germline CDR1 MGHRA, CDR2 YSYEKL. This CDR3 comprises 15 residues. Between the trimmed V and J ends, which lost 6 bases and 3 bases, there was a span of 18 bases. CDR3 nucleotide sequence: TGCGCCAGCAGTCGAGGGGGGCAGGGGATCTACGAGCAGTACTTC. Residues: CASSRGGQGIYEQYF.

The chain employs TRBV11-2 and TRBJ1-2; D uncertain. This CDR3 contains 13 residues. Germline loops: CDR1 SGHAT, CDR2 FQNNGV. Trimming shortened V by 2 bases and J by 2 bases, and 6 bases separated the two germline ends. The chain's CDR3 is CASSLFRNYGYTF. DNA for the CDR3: TGTGCCAGCAGCTTATTCCGAAACTATGGCTACACCTTC. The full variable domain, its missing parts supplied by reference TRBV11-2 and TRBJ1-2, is EAGVAQSPRYKIIEKRQSVAFWCNPISGHATLYWYQQILGQGPKLLIQFQNNGVVDDSQLPKDRFSAERLKGVDSTLKIQPAKLEDSAVYLCASSLFRNYGYTFGSGTRLTVV.

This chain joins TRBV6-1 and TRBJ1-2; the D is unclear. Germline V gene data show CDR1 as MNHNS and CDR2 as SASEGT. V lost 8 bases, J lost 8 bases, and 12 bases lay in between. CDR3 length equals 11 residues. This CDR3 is CASAAGYGYTF. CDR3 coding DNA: TGTGCCAGCGCCGCGGGGTACGGCTACACCTTC.

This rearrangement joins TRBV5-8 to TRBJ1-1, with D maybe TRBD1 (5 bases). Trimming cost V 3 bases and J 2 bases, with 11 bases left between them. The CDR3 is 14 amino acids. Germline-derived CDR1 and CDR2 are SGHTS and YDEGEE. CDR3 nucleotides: TGTGCCAGCAGCTGGGGACGGGTTAACACTGAAGCTTTCTTT. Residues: CASSWGRVNTEAFF.

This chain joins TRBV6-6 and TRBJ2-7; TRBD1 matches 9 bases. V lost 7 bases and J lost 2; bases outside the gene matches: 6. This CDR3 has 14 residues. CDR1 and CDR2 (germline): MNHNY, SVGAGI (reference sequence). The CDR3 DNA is TGTGCCAGCAACCGACAGGGGGTGACCTACGAGCAGTACTTC. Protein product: CASNRQGVTYEQYF.

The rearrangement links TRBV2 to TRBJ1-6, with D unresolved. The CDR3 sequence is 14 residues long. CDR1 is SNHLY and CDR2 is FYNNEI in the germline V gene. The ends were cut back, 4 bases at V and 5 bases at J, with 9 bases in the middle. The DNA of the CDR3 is TGTGCCAGCAGTGCCAACCCACATAATTCACCCCTCCACTTT. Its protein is CASSANPHNSPLHF.

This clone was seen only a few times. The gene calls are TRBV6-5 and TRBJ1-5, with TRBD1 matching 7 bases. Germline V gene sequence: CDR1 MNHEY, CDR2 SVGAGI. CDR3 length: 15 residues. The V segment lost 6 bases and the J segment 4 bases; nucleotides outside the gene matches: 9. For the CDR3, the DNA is TGTGCCAGCAGCCCGAAAGTCAGGGGGAATCAGCCCCAGCATTTT. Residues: CASSPKVRGNQPQHF.

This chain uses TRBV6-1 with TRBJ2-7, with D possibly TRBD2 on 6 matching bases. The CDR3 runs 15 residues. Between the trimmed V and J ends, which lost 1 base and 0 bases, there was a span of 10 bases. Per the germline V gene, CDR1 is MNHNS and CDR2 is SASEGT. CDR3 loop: CASSEDYGSSYEQYF. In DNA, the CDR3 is TGTGCCAGCAGTGAAGATTACGGGAGCTCCTACGAGCAGTACTTC.

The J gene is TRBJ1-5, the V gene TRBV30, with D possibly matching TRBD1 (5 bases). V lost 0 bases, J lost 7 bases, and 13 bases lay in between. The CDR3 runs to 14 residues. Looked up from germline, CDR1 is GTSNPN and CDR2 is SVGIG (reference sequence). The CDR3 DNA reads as TGTGCCTGGAGTGTACTGAGGTCAGGGCAGCCCCAGCATTTT. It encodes CAWSVLRSGQPQHF. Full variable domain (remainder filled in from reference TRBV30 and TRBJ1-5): SQTIHQWPATLVQPVGSPLSLECTVEGTSNPNLYWYRQAAGRGLQLLFYSVGIGQISSEVPQNLSASRPQDRQFILSSKKLLLSDSGFYLCAWSVLRSGQPQHFGDGTRLSIL.

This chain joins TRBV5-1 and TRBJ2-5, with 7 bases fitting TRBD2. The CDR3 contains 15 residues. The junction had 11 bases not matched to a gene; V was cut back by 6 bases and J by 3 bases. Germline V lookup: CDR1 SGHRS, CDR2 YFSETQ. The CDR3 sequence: CASTSGTYREETQYF. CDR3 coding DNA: TGCGCCAGCACGAGCGGGACCTATCGGGAAGAGACCCAGTACTTC.

The CDR3 DNA reads TGTGCCAGCAGTCCGATGGGGAAATACACTGAAGCTTTCTTT. The encoded protein is CASSPMGKYTEAFF. This sequence joins TRBV28 and TRBJ1-1; D is undetermined. V was trimmed by 5 bases and J by 3 bases, leaving 13 bases between them. The CDR3 contains 14 residues. Germline V gene data show CDR1 as MDHEN and CDR2 as SYDVKM. The complete variable domain, with remaining parts taken from reference TRBV28 and TRBJ1-1, reads DVKVTQSSRYLVKRTGEKVFLECVQDMDHENMFWYRQDPGLGLRLIYFSYDVKMKEKGDIPEGYSVSREKKERFSLILESASTNQTSMYLCASSPMGKYTEAFFGQGTRLTVV.

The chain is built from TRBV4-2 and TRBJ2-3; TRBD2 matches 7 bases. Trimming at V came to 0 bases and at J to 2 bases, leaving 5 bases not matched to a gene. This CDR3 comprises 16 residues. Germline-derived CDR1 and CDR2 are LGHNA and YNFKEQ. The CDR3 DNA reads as TGTGCCAGCAGCCAAGATACTGGGGGGGACACAGATACGCAGTATTTT. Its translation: CASSQDTGGDTDTQYF.